These 22 T cell receptor beta chains were sequenced from one sample in a study of spatial heterogeneity in lung cancer. TCRdb reprocessed the 5' RACE reads via MiXCR and lists one record per CDR3 protein. The sample holds 110,000 or so distinct CDR3 sequences; 11% are singletons and the top ten take roughly a quarter. As for time point: blood at routine non-recurrence follow-up after resection. This specimen consisted of PBMCs, obtained at follow-up. These receptors were obtained from a female donor with early-stage non-small cell lung cancer.

Only a few counts were recorded for this clonotype. The chain is built from TRBV20-1 and TRBJ2-4; 14 bases line up with TRBD2. After removal of 5 bases from V and 1 base from J, the junction contained 13 bases not matched to a gene. CDR1 is DFQATT and CDR2 is SNEGSKA in the germline V gene (reference sequence). The CDR3 is 19 residues long. The CDR3, as DNA: TGCAGTGCTGGTTCGGGACTAGCGGGAGAGGGTGGTGCCAAAAACATTCAGTACTTC. Protein sequence: CSAGSGLAGEGGAKNIQYF.

This clonotype was counted a few times. The rearrangement links TRBV20-1 to TRBJ2-7; no firm D call. The CDR3 totals 12 residues. From germline, CDR1 is DFQATT and CDR2 SNEGSKA (reference sequence). Trimming took off 3 bases at V and 5 bases at J, with 11 bases between the two ends. The CDR3 loop is CSARARFDEQYF. In nucleotides, the CDR3 is TGCAGTGCTAGGGCCCGGTTCGACGAGCAGTACTTC.

CDR3 nucleotides: TGTGCCAGCAGTGAAGAGGGACTAGCTGGCCCGAATGAGCAGTTCTTC. Amino acids: CASSEEGLAGPNEQFF. The chain links TRBV2 to TRBJ2-1, with TRBD2 identical over 9 bases. CDR3 length: 16 amino acids. Germline V gene sequence: CDR1 SNHLY, CDR2 FYNNEI. V lost 1 base, J lost 7 bases, and 8 bases stayed unmatched.

The rearrangement links TRBV27 to TRBJ2-2; TRBD1 matches 8 bases. The germline CDR1 and CDR2 sequences are MNHEY and SMNVEV (reference sequence). Trimming removed 5 bases from V and 12 bases from J; junction bases left unmatched: 17. This CDR3 has 16 residues. The CDR3 DNA follows: TGTGCCAGCAGTCGACAGGGGCCCATTGAAACGAAGAAGCTGTTTTTT. Its protein product is CASSRQGPIETKKLFF.

This clonotype occurred many times. This chain joins TRBV10-3 and TRBJ2-3; D may be TRBD1 (5 bases). The CDR3 loop spans 12 amino acids. Looked up from germline, CDR1 is ENHRY and CDR2 is SYGVKD. With 6 bases removed from V and 1 base from J, the gap between germline ends came to 5 bases. The DNA for the CDR3 is TGTGCCATCAGACAGGGCACAGATACGCAGTATTTT. The encoded protein is CAIRQGTDTQYF.

This clonotype has only a few counts. This chain uses TRBV4-2 with TRBJ2-1, with 13 bases lining up with TRBD2. Germline V gene sequence: CDR1 LGHNA, CDR2 YNFKEQ. This CDR3 comprises 19 residues. J lost 2 bases, V lost 2 bases, and 9 bases had no gene match. This CDR3 is CASSQRTSGSSGPYNEQFF. In nucleotides, the CDR3 is TGTGCCAGCAGCCAAAGGACTAGCGGGAGTTCGGGTCCCTACAATGAGCAGTTCTTC.

V is TRBV19 and J is TRBJ2-1; maybe TRBD2 (5 bases). Germline V lookup: CDR1 LNHDA, CDR2 SQIVND (reference sequence). The CDR3 extends over 14 amino acids. The germline V and J ends were trimmed by 6 bases and 9 bases, with 18 bases remaining between them. The CDR3 DNA reads TGTGCCAGTAGAGAACAGCGGCCCCCTTTTGAGCAGTTCTTC. Its protein is CASREQRPPFEQFF.

This chain connects TRBV6-2 or TRBV6-3 to TRBJ2-1, with a weak D call TRBD1 (5 bases). In germline, CDR1 is MNHEY, CDR2 SVGEGT. The CDR3 has 13 amino acids. With 4 bases removed from V and 10 bases from J, the gap between germline ends came to 14 bases. CDR3 in amino acids: CASSLPPGREQFF. The CDR3 bases are TGTGCCAGCAGTTTACCCCCAGGGCGGGAGCAGTTCTTC.

This clonotype was found a few times. The genes are TRBV28 and TRBJ1-5; 8 nucleotides line up with TRBD1. CDR3 length: 14 residues. Germline V lookup: CDR1 MDHEN, CDR2 SYDVKM. Trimming removed 1 base from V and 8 bases from J; junction bases left unmatched: 4. The CDR3 nucleotides read TGTGCCAGCAGTTTATCCAGGGGGCAGGAGCCCCAGCATTTT. This sequence encodes CASSLSRGQEPQHF.

The chain carries TRBV20-1 and TRBJ2-4; no reliable D call. The CDR3 extends over 14 amino acids. In germline, CDR1 is DFQATT, CDR2 SNEGSKA (reference sequence). V was cut by 0 bases and J by 0 bases, with 6 bases left in between. The chain's CDR3 is CSARDDLAKNIQYF. CDR3 nucleotides: TGCAGTGCTAGAGATGATCTAGCCAAAAACATTCAGTACTTC.

The chain is built from TRBV6-1 and TRBJ1-6, with D unclear. V was trimmed by 6 bases and J by 7 bases, leaving 13 bases between them. CDR1 is MNHNS and CDR2 is SASEGT in the germline V gene. This CDR3 is built from 14 residues. CDR3 nucleotides: TGTGCCAGCAGAGACGACCGAAGGAATTCACCCCTCCACTTT. Amino acid sequence: CASRDDRRNSPLHF.

In this sample, this clonotype turned up a few times. The chain employs TRBV7-2 and TRBJ2-2; D is tentatively TRBD1 or TRBD2 (5 bases each). The CDR3 is 16 amino acids. V gave up 6 bases and J gave up 6 bases, with 20 bases separating them. From germline, CDR1 is SGHTA and CDR2 FQGNSA. In nucleotides, the CDR3 is TGTGCCAGCAGGAGCGGCCGGGACCACATCTCCGGGGAGCTGTTTTTT. This codes for CASRSGRDHISGELFF.

This clonotype was observed at least ten times. This chain connects TRBV5-1 to TRBJ1-1; D ambiguous. Germline values: CDR1 SGHRS, CDR2 YFSETQ. The ends were cut back, 0 bases at V and 0 bases at J, with 12 bases in the middle. The CDR3 has 16 amino acids. This chain's CDR3 is CASSLVVSNMNTEAFF. DNA of the CDR3: TGCGCCAGCAGCTTGGTAGTTAGCAACATGAACACTGAAGCTTTCTTT.

The J gene is TRBJ2-3, the V gene TRBV6-1; D uncertain. CDR3 length: 12 amino acids. Per the germline V gene, CDR1 is MNHNS and CDR2 is SASEGT. V was shortened by 7 bases and J by 4 bases, with 9 bases between the two germline ends. In DNA, the CDR3 is TGTGCCAGCATTAGAGATCCAGATACGCAGTATTTT. Protein: CASIRDPDTQYF.

The chain is built from TRBV20-1 and TRBJ1-5; 8 bases are shared with TRBD1. The CDR3 has 14 amino acids. CDR1 and CDR2 from the germline V gene are DFQATT and SNEGSKA (reference sequence). V dropped 6 bases and J dropped 1; count of bases not matched to a gene: 5. The CDR3 DNA reads TGCAGTGCCCGGAACAGGGGGAGCAATCAGCCCCAGCATTTT. Translation gives CSARNRGSNQPQHF.

Only a few counts were recorded for this clonotype. The rearrangement joins TRBV14 to TRBJ1-1; D gene unclear. Trimming stripped 3 bases from V and 0 bases from J, with 14 bases between. Germline V gives CDR1 SGHDN, CDR2 FVKESK. CDR3 length: 16 amino acids. CDR3 in amino acids: CASSQIRWTLNTEAFF. The DNA for the CDR3 is TGTGCCAGCAGCCAGATACGTTGGACGTTGAACACTGAAGCTTTCTTT.

The chain has TRBV5-1 and TRBJ2-2; 9 bases match TRBD2. The V gene's germline CDR1 is SGHRS and CDR2 YFSETQ. V gave up 7 bases and J gave up 1 base; unmatched junction bases: 8. The CDR3 covers 16 residues. The CDR3 here is CASAGTSLKNTGELFF. In nucleotides, the CDR3 is TGCGCCAGCGCGGGGACTAGCCTAAAGAACACCGGGGAGCTGTTTTTT.

This clonotype was seen a few times. This chain joins TRBV6-5 and TRBJ2-2, with TRBD2 identical over 10 bases. In germline, CDR1 is MNHEY, CDR2 SVGAGI. This CDR3 is built from 17 residues. V lost 4 bases to trimming and J lost 7 bases; unmatched junction nucleotides: 12. CDR3 residues: CASSSVILAGAVGELFF. CDR3 sequence (DNA): TGTGCCAGCAGTTCAGTGATTCTAGCGGGAGCGGTCGGGGAGCTGTTTTTT.

This clonotype was found a few times. The J gene is TRBJ1-5, the V gene TRBV20-1; the D gene is possibly TRBD1 (5 bases). V lost 6 bases to trimming and J lost 2 bases, with 11 bases between them. The germline gives CDR1 DFQATT, CDR2 SNEGSKA (reference sequence). There are 13 residues in the CDR3. This CDR3 is CSAGRVRNQPQHF. Written as DNA, the CDR3 is TGCAGTGCAGGCAGGGTGCGCAATCAGCCCCAGCATTTT.

This clonotype was seen a few times. The chain joins TRBV12-3 or TRBV12-4 to TRBJ2-3; D is unclear. Trimming removed 1 base from V and 5 bases from J, with 13 bases in between. The length of the CDR3 is 15 residues. CDR3 bases: TGTGCCAGCAGTTTAGGTCTGGGAACGGGAGATACGCAGTATTTT. Translated, it gives CASSLGLGTGDTQYF.

This clonotype occurred many times. The gene calls are TRBV7-8 and TRBJ2-2; no clear D gene. Trimming removed 4 bases at V and 1 base at J, with 10 bases between. Germline CDR1 SGHVS, CDR2 FQNEAQ. The CDR3 is 15 amino acids. The CDR3 spells CASSSSTVNTGELFF. The CDR3 bases are TGTGCCAGCAGCTCTTCGACGGTGAACACCGGGGAGCTGTTTTTT.

The chain has TRBV5-1 and TRBJ2-7; D remains unclear. Trimming pared 0 bases from V and 3 bases from J, leaving 10 bases between. The germline V gene encodes CDR1 SGHRS and CDR2 YFSETQ. This CDR3 has 14 amino acids. The CDR3 is CASSLDQFIYEQYF. CDR3 bases: TGCGCCAGCAGCTTGGACCAGTTTATCTACGAGCAGTACTTC. The full variable domain, completed using reference TRBV5-1 and TRBJ2-7, is KAGVTQTPRYLIKTRGQQVTLSCSPISGHRSVSWYQQTPGQGLQFLFEYFSETQRNKGNFPGRFSGRQFSNSRSEMNVSTLELGDSALYLCASSLDQFIYEQYFGPGTRLTVT.